This entry is about one T cell receptor (beta chain). Its antigen is currently unknown. Noted treatment: approximately 18 received Ad26.COV2.S at low or high dose, single or two shots; roughly five received placebo; per-sample allocation not given. Following the first vaccine or placebo injection, samples were taken on day 63. An Ad26 vector was used to express Wuhan-strain SARS-CoV-2 spike as the vaccine. These data come from a study of Ad26.COV2.S vaccination and SARS-CoV-2 variants. General study results and limits: Responses of T cells in total may have been underestimated by the TCR breadth and depth analyses.

Libraries were prepared by immunoSEQ multiplex PCR; TCRdb keeps only in-frame clonotypes and omits some of them. The sample includes about 320,000 clones, over 80% of them seen just once. The TCR comes from a person between 18 and 65 years old who received the Ad26.COV2.S COVID-19 vaccine or a placebo. The material sequenced was peripheral blood, taken in a trial of Ad26.COV2.S vaccine versus placebo.

The CDR3 loop is CASTESTFLQETQYF. The CDR3 DNA reads TGCGCCAGCACCGAATCGACTTTCCTACAAGAGACCCAGTACTTC. The chain is built from TRBV5-1 and TRBJ2-5; D is undetermined. V gave up 6 bases and J gave up 2 bases, with 17 bases separating them. This CDR3 has 15 residues. CDR1 SGHRS and CDR2 YFSETQ come from the germline V gene.